The sequence of this T cell receptor (beta chain) was determined in a study of T cell responses to AZD1222 COVID-19 vaccine. The table came from immunoSEQ multiplex PCR; TCRdb's copy has only in-frame clones and leaves some out. The table lists about 87,000 clones, 85% to 90% of them singletons, with less than 3.5% in the top ten. The sequence was obtained from an adult in good health. This sample comprised peripheral blood, obtained on day 0 of AZD1222 vaccination.

The CDR3 is CASSSQGETPDTQYF. The CDR3 nucleotides are TGTGCCAGCAGCTCACAGGGTGAGACTCCAGATACGCAGTATTTT. V is TRBV7-8 and J is TRBJ2-3; D is perhaps TRBD1 (6 bases). Trimming pared 4 bases from V and 4 bases from J, leaving 15 bases between. The CDR3 contains 15 residues. Germline V CDR1 and CDR2: SGHVS, FQNEAQ.